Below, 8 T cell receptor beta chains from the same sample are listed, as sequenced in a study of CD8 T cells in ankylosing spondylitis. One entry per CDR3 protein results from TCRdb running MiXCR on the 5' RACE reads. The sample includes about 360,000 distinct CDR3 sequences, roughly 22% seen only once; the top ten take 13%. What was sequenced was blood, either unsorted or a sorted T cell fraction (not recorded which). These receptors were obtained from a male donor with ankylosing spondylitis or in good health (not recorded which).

The DNA of the CDR3 is TGTGCCAGCAGCTTAGATCCTGCGCCCACAGATACGCAGTATTTT. Residues: CASSLDPAPTDTQYF. The genes are TRBV11-3 and TRBJ2-3; D remains ambiguous. V lost 0 bases to trimming and J lost 2 bases, with 9 bases between them. The CDR3 spans 15 residues. Germline V CDR1 and CDR2: SGHNT, YENEEA.

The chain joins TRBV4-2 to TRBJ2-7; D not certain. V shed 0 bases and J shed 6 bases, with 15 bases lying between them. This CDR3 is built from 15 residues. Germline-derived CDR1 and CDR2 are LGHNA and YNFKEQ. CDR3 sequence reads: CASSQEASGVAEQYF. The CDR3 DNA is TGTGCCAGCAGCCAAGAAGCCTCCGGTGTGGCCGAGCAGTACTTC.

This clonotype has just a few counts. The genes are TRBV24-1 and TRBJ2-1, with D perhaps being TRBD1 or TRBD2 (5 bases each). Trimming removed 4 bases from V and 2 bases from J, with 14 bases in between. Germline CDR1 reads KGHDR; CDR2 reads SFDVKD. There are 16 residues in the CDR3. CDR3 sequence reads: CATSEPGTSAYNEQFF. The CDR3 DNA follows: TGTGCCACCAGTGAGCCCGGGACCTCAGCCTACAATGAGCAGTTCTTC.

This CDR3 reads CSAREFSGTDNEQFF. CDR3 nucleotides: TGCAGTGCTAGAGAATTTTCCGGGACCGACAATGAGCAGTTCTTC. The chain carries TRBV20-1 and TRBJ2-1; D might be TRBD1 or TRBD2, each matching 5 bases. Germline CDR1 and CDR2: DFQATT and SNEGSKA (reference sequence). The CDR3 has 15 residues. The V end lost 0 bases, the J end lost 5 bases, and 14 bases lay between the germline ends.

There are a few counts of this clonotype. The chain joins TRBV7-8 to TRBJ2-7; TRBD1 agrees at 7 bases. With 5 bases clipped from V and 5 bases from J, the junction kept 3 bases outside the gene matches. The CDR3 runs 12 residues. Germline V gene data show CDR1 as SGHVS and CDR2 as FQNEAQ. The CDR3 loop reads CASSPDRDEQYF. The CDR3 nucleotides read TGTGCCAGCAGCCCCGACAGGGACGAGCAGTACTTC.

CDR3 amino acids: CASSLGPPNLGTQYF. The CDR3 bases are TGTGCCAGCAGCTTGGGGCCCCCTAACCTGGGTACGCAGTATTTT. This sequence joins TRBV5-6 and TRBJ2-3; D ambiguous. The V end was cut by 0 bases, the J end by 8 bases, with 16 bases between. This CDR3 is built from 15 residues. CDR1 and CDR2 (germline): SGHDT, YYEEEE.

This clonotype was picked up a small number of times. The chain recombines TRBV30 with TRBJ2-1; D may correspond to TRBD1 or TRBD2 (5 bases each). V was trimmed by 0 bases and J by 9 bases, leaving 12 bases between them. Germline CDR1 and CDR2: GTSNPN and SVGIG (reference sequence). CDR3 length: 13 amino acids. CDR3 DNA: TGTGCCTGGAGTGTTGTTCTGGGGGTTGAGCAGTTCTTC. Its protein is CAWSVVLGVEQFF.

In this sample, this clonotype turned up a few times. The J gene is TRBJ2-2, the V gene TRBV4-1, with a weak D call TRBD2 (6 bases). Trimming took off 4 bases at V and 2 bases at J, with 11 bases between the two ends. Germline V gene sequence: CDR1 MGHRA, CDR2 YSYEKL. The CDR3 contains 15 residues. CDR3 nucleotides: TGCGCCAGCAGCCCGATGGGAGGAAACACCGGGGAGCTGTTTTTT. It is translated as CASSPMGGNTGELFF.